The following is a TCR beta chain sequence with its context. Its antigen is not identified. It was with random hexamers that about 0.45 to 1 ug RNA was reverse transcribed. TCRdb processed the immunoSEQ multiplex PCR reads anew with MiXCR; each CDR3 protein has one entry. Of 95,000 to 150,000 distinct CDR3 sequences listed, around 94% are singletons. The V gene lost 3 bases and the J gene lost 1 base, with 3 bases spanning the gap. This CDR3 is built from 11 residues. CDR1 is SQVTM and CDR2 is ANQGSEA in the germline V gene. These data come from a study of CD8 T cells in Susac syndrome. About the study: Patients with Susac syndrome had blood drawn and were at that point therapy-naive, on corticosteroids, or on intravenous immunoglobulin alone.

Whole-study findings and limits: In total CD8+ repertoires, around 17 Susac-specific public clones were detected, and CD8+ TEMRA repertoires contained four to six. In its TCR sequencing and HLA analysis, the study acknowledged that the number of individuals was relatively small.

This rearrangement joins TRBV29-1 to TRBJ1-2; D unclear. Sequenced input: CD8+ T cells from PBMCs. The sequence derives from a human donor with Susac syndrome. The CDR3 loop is CSVESNYGYTF. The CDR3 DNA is TGCAGCGTTGAGAGTAACTATGGCTACACCTTC.